This T cell receptor (beta chain) stems from a study of blood T cell repertoires in COVID-19. Sequencing used immunoSEQ multiplex PCR; TCRdb keeps in-frame clones, though not all of them. The sample lists 200,000 to 250,000 clones; 80% to 95% were seen once. Germline loops: CDR1 ENHRY, CDR2 SYGVKD. CDR3 size: 16 residues. The V and J ends lost 2 bases and 5 bases, in that order; junction bases with no gene match: 9. The sample consisted of peripheral blood. The chain links TRBV10-3 to TRBJ1-5; 7 nucleotides match TRBD1. The TCR was taken from a man between 60 and 70 years old with COVID-19, enrolled during active disease. Here the CDR3 reads CAISENPTGLDQPQHF. CDR3 bases: TGTGCCATCAGTGAGAACCCGACAGGGTTGGATCAGCCCCAGCATTTT.